These 30 T cell receptor beta chains were all obtained from the same sample, sequenced in a study of identical twins. TCRdb redid the calling of the 5' RACE reads with MiXCR, one entry per CDR3 protein. The sample has about 810,000 distinct CDR3 sequences, 9% to 15% seen once. This sample also belongs to another study, concerning yellow fever vaccine responses in identical twins.

The specimen was PBMCs. Receptors were obtained from a young woman in good health.

The rearrangement uses TRBV24-1 and TRBJ2-2; 10 bases line up with TRBD1. Germline CDR1 reads KGHDR; CDR2 reads SFDVKD. With V trimmed by 0 bases and J by 8 bases, 8 bases remained unmatched. The CDR3 contains 17 residues. For the CDR3, the DNA is TGTGCCACCAGTGATTTGCCCGGGACAGGGGTTCAGGGGGAGCTGTTTTTT. Protein product: CATSDLPGTGVQGELFF.

There are a few counts of this clonotype. The gene calls are TRBV12-3 or TRBV12-4 and TRBJ2-3, with a tentative D call TRBD2 (5 bases). The CDR3 is 12 amino acids. Between the trimmed V and J ends, which lost 8 bases and 7 bases, there was a span of 13 bases. The CDR3 loop reads CASREGSHTQYF. In nucleotides, the CDR3 is TGTGCCAGCCGTGAGGGATCGCATACGCAGTATTTT.

The chain links TRBV6-5 to TRBJ1-1, with D unclear. Germline CDR1 reads MNHEY; CDR2 reads SVGAGI. CDR3 length: 15 amino acids. Trimming pared 2 bases from V and 0 bases from J, leaving 10 bases between. The DNA for the CDR3 is TGTGCCAGCAGTTACGGCAGGCCGGTGAACACTGAAGCTTTCTTT. The encoded protein is CASSYGRPVNTEAFF.

This clonotype was recorded a few times. The rearrangement uses TRBV6-8 and TRBJ2-2; perhaps TRBD1 as D (6 bases). CDR3 length: 15 amino acids. Germline values: CDR1 MNHGY, CDR2 SAAAGT. V was clipped by 6 bases and J by 4 bases, with 15 bases between them. The CDR3 nucleotides read TGTGCCAGCAGCTCCGGGACACGGGTCACCGGGGAGCTGTTTTTT. This encodes CASSSGTRVTGELFF.

The table lists this clonotype with a few counts. The rearrangement joins TRBV20-1 to TRBJ1-2; D is unresolved. The CDR3 runs to 12 residues. V was trimmed by 3 bases and J by 2 bases, leaving 7 bases between them. CDR1 is DFQATT and CDR2 is SNEGSKA in the germline V gene (reference sequence). In nucleotides, the CDR3 is TGCAGTGCTAGTGTGGGAAACTATGGCTACACCTTC. This encodes CSASVGNYGYTF.

This sequence joins TRBV20-1 and TRBJ2-5; 10 nucleotides match TRBD1. The germline CDR1 and CDR2 sequences are DFQATT and SNEGSKA (reference sequence). Losses at the gene ends were 5 bases for V and 3 bases for J; bases not matched to a gene: 3. The CDR3 has 13 amino acids. The CDR3 DNA reads TGCAGTGCTCTAGGACAGGGGGAAGAGACCCAGTACTTC. Its protein product is CSALGQGEETQYF.

There are a few counts of this clonotype. The chain employs TRBV7-2 and TRBJ1-3; no firm D call. The CDR3 contains 15 residues. Trimming stripped 0 bases from V and 4 bases from J, with 10 bases between. From germline, CDR1 is SGHTA and CDR2 FQGNSA. The CDR3 DNA sequence: TGTGCCAGCAGCTTAGCCGGGCTACGGGGAAACACCATATATTTT. Its translation is CASSLAGLRGNTIYF.

This chain uses TRBV2 with TRBJ2-2, with TRBD1 matching over 10 bases. There are 16 residues in the CDR3. With V trimmed by 4 bases and J by 4 bases, 6 bases remained unmatched. Per germline, CDR1 SNHLY and CDR2 FYNNEI. The CDR3 DNA reads TGTGCCAGCAGTGGAAGGACAGGGGGAGGCACCGGGGAGCTGTTTTTT. Protein: CASSGRTGGGTGELFF.

V and J are TRBV5-4 and TRBJ1-2; 7 nucleotides agree with TRBD1. The CDR3 is made up of 14 amino acids. V gave up 4 bases and J gave up 3 bases; unmatched junction bases: 6. The germline gives CDR1 SGHNT, CDR2 YYREEE (reference sequence). The CDR3 protein is CASSRSTGYYGYTF. The CDR3 bases are TGTGCCAGCAGCCGGTCGACAGGGTACTATGGCTACACCTTC.

This clonotype was picked up a small number of times. The gene calls are TRBV20-1 and TRBJ2-1; 9 bases line up with TRBD1. The J segment lost 4 bases and the V segment lost 3 bases, leaving 4 bases of the junction unmatched. The CDR3 loop spans 14 amino acids. Germline V gene sequence: CDR1 DFQATT, CDR2 SNEGSKA (reference sequence). CDR3 in DNA: TGCAGTGCTAGCGACAGGGGGGGATACAATGAGCAGTTCTTC. It encodes CSASDRGGYNEQFF.

CDR3 protein: CASSPTLGLTGELFF. The CDR3 DNA is TGTGCCAGCAGCCCTACTCTAGGCCTCACCGGGGAGCTGTTTTTT. V is TRBV12-3 or TRBV12-4 and J is TRBJ2-2, with D hard to call. Trimming removed 6 bases at V and 4 bases at J, with 15 bases between. The CDR3 covers 15 residues.

CDR3 sequence: CASSPTNSGRDQPQHF. The CDR3 DNA reads as TGTGCCAGCTCACCTACTAATTCGGGACGAGATCAGCCCCAGCATTTT. J is TRBJ1-5 and V is TRBV18, with D possibly TRBD1 on 5 matching bases. This CDR3 has 16 amino acids. Germline-derived CDR1 and CDR2 are KGHSH and LQKENI. The ends were cut back, 3 bases at V and 5 bases at J, with 17 bases in the middle.

This clonotype has a handful of counts. The gene calls are TRBV15 and TRBJ2-5, with D perhaps matching TRBD1 (5 bases). V was pared by 0 bases and J by 13 bases, with 12 bases between. Germline lookup yields CDR1 LNHNV and CDR2 YYDKDF (reference sequence). The length of the CDR3 is 12 residues. The CDR3 DNA reads TGTGCCACCAGCAGAGATCGCCAGGGTTTGTACTTC. Its protein is CATSRDRQGLYF.

This rearrangement joins TRBV20-1 to TRBJ2-1; D possibly corresponds to TRBD2 (5 bases). In germline, CDR1 is DFQATT, CDR2 SNEGSKA (reference sequence). This CDR3 spans 14 amino acids. Trimming pared 3 bases from V and 0 bases from J, leaving 9 bases between. Here the CDR3 DNA reads TGCAGTGCTAGTGTGGGAGTCTCCTACAATGAGCAGTTCTTC. This encodes CSASVGVSYNEQFF.

In this sample, this clonotype turned up a few times. This chain joins TRBV5-1 and TRBJ2-1, with 7 bases matching TRBD2. The CDR3 loop spans 12 amino acids. The V segment lost 7 bases and the J segment 9 bases; nucleotides outside the gene matches: 7. CDR1 SGHRS and CDR2 YFSETQ come from the germline V gene. DNA for the CDR3: TGCGCCAGCGCCGCGGGAGATTCTGAGCAGTTCTTC. Encoded protein: CASAAGDSEQFF.

The J gene is TRBJ1-1, the V gene TRBV19, with no clear D. The CDR3 contains 16 residues. CDR1 is LNHDA, CDR2 SQIVND, per germline (reference sequence). The V end was cut by 6 bases, the J end by 4 bases, with 21 bases between. For the CDR3, the DNA is TGTGCCAGTAGCACCTCCGGTCCTCCAAGGAGCACTGAAGCTTTCTTT. Translated: CASSTSGPPRSTEAFF.

In this sample, this clonotype turned up many times. The J gene is TRBJ2-1, the V gene TRBV10-3, with TRBD2 matching 7 bases. The CDR3 has 15 amino acids. Trimming removed 11 bases from V and 9 bases from J; junction bases left unmatched: 19. The germline V gene has CDR1 ENHRY and CDR2 SYGVKD. The CDR3 DNA reads as TGTGCCGCCGAGGGCAGGGAGGGAGAAGGAAGTGAGCAGTTCTTC. It specifies CAAEGREGEGSEQFF.

This clonotype was counted ten times or more. Written as DNA, the CDR3 is TGCAGTGCTGGTCAAGGTCTTTCAGGCACCGAGCAGTTCTTC. Amino acids: CSAGQGLSGTEQFF. This rearrangement joins TRBV20-1 to TRBJ2-1; D unresolved. The CDR3 is 14 residues long. V lost 5 bases and J lost 10, with 21 bases in between. The germline V gene has CDR1 DFQATT and CDR2 SNEGSKA (reference sequence).

There are a few counts of this clonotype. This CDR3 reads CSAQPATNEQYV. In DNA, the CDR3 is TGCAGTGCACAGCCCGCCACGAACGAGCAGTACGTC. V and J are TRBV20-1 and TRBJ2-7; no clear D gene. The CDR3 contains 12 residues. V was cut by 6 bases and J by 5 bases, with 14 bases left in between. Germline lookup yields CDR1 DFQATT and CDR2 SNEGSKA (reference sequence).

This chain links TRBV12-3 or TRBV12-4 with TRBJ2-4, with 7 bases identical to TRBD2. This CDR3 contains 15 residues. J lost 9 bases, V lost 3 bases, and 11 bases had no gene match. The CDR3 spells CASSFTGTTSGIQYF. CDR3 sequence (DNA): TGTGCCAGCAGTTTCACCGGGACTACATCAGGCATTCAGTACTTC.

This clonotype has at least ten counts. The chain joins TRBV3-1 to TRBJ1-2; 8 bases fit TRBD1. Germline CDR1 LGHDT, CDR2 YNNKEL (reference sequence). V lost 4 bases and J lost 7; bases outside the gene matches: 8. The CDR3 length is 14 residues. The CDR3 spells CASSPGQGRGGYTF. The DNA of the CDR3 is TGTGCCAGCAGCCCCGGACAGGGAAGAGGTGGCTACACCTTC.

This chain uses TRBV5-1 with TRBJ2-5; D is perhaps TRBD2 (5 bases). Trimming pared 3 bases from V and 2 bases from J, leaving 17 bases between. The CDR3 extends over 16 amino acids. The V gene's germline CDR1 is SGHRS and CDR2 YFSETQ. The CDR3 here is CASSSSGGPVQETQYF. The CDR3 DNA is TGCGCCAGCAGCTCCTCGGGCGGGCCCGTACAAGAGACCCAGTACTTC.

Ten or more counts support this clonotype. The CDR3 is CASSLEAASSYNEQFF. CDR3 DNA: TGCGCCAGCAGCTTGGAAGCGGCTAGCTCCTACAATGAGCAGTTCTTC. The chain has TRBV5-1 and TRBJ2-1; TRBD2 is a possible D gene (5 bases). Germline CDR1 reads SGHRS; CDR2 reads YFSETQ. V lost 0 bases and J 0 bases, leaving 10 bases between the germline ends. CDR3 length equals 16 residues.

J is TRBJ2-1 and V is TRBV5-6; D may be TRBD1 (5 bases). The CDR3 length is 15 residues. CDR1 SGHDT and CDR2 YYEEEE come from the germline V gene. The V end was cut by 6 bases, the J end by 3 bases, with 16 bases between. CDR3 region: CASIGAPMDYNEQFF. DNA for the CDR3: TGTGCCAGCATAGGGGCCCCCATGGACTACAATGAGCAGTTCTTC.

This clonotype was observed a handful of times. V usage is TRBV7-3 and J usage is TRBJ2-1; D might be TRBD1 (6 bases). Germline V gene lookup returns CDR1 SGHTA and CDR2 FQGTGA. The CDR3 is 14 amino acids. V dropped 4 bases and J dropped 5 bases, with 12 bases sitting between them. CDR3 loop: CASSWSRDNNEQFF. The CDR3 coding sequence is TGTGCCAGCAGCTGGTCCCGGGACAACAATGAGCAGTTCTTC.

This chain uses TRBV15 with TRBJ2-1; 10 nucleotides align to TRBD2. The CDR3 contains 17 residues. Looked up from germline, CDR1 is LNHNV and CDR2 is YYDKDF (reference sequence). J gave up 8 bases and V 1 base, and 11 bases lay outside the gene matches. The CDR3 spells CATSRVSLASGSHEQFF. In DNA, the CDR3 is TGTGCCACCAGCAGAGTCTCTCTGGCTAGCGGGAGCCATGAGCAGTTCTTC.

J is TRBJ2-7 and V is TRBV7-9, with D hard to call. The CDR3 has 13 residues. Germline values: CDR1 SEHNR, CDR2 FQNEAQ (reference sequence). Trimming removed 5 bases at V and 3 bases at J, with 11 bases between. The CDR3 DNA reads as TGTGCCAGCAGCACCAATCCCGACTACGAGCAGTACTTC. The encoded protein is CASSTNPDYEQYF. Based on the CDR3 plus reference TRBV7-9 and TRBJ2-7, the full variable domain is DTGVSQNPRHKITKRGQNVTFRCDPISEHNRLYWYRQTLGQGPEFLTYFQNEAQLEKSRLLSDRFSAERPKGSFSTLEIQRTEQGDSAMYLCASSTNPDYEQYFGPGTRLTVT.

Ten or more counts support this clonotype. The chain employs TRBV12-3 or TRBV12-4 and TRBJ1-1; the D gene is possibly TRBD1 (6 bases). V lost 3 bases and J lost 7, with 15 bases in between. There are 14 residues in the CDR3. In DNA, the CDR3 is TGTGCCAGCAGTTTTTGGCAGGGGATAGGTGAAGCTTTCTTT. Translation gives CASSFWQGIGEAFF.

This sequence joins TRBV7-8 and TRBJ1-4; 7 bases agree with TRBD1. Germline V gene lookup returns CDR1 SGHVS and CDR2 FQNEAQ. V lost 5 bases to trimming and J lost 0 bases; unmatched junction nucleotides: 3. The CDR3 covers 15 residues. DNA for the CDR3: TGTGCCAGCAGCCTCAGGGGGGCAACTAATGAAAAACTGTTTTTT. Translated, it gives CASSLRGATNEKLFF.

This clonotype showed up just a few times. The chain recombines TRBV9 with TRBJ2-5; 15 bases line up with TRBD2. The CDR3 is 18 amino acids. CDR1 and CDR2 (germline): SGDLS, YYNGEE. V lost 2 bases to trimming and J lost 3 bases; unmatched junction nucleotides: 8. The CDR3 reads CASSVGLAGGEGKETQYF. CDR3 DNA sequence: TGTGCCAGCAGCGTCGGACTAGCGGGAGGGGAAGGGAAAGAGACCCAGTACTTC.